The 6 T cell receptor beta chains reported below all come from one sample, sequenced in a study of PD-L1 blockade in urothelial cancer. Generated by immunoSEQ multiplex PCR, the TCRdb table keeps only in-frame clones and is missing some. This sample carries tens of thousands of clones, around four fifths of them seen once, and the ten largest clones take over 1.5%. Time point denoted: pretreatment peripheral blood. The sequences come from PBMCs, collected around atezolizumab (anti-PD-L1) treatment. Receptor source: a man in his 70s with urothelial cancer.

This clone was counted only a few times. The J gene is TRBJ2-5, the V gene TRBV5-4, with TRBD2 identical over 12 bases. V lost 4 bases, J lost 3 bases, and 7 bases stayed unmatched. Germline assignment: CDR1 SGHNT and CDR2 YYREEE (reference sequence). This CDR3 is 16 amino acids long. For the CDR3, the DNA is TGTGCCAGCAGCCTTCCTAGCGGGAGGGCCGAAGAGACCCAGTACTTC. Amino acid sequence: CASSLPSGRAEETQYF.

In its sample, this clone was seen once. This sequence joins TRBV9 and TRBJ1-5; TRBD1 might be the D (6 bases). Germline lookup yields CDR1 SGDLS and CDR2 YYNGEE. CDR3 length: 15 residues. The germline V and J ends were trimmed by 6 bases and 8 bases, with 21 bases remaining between them. Here the CDR3 reads CASTEGGGGGEPQHF. Here the CDR3 DNA reads TGTGCCAGCACCGAAGGGGGGGGCGGTGGGGAGCCCCAGCATTTT.

This chain links TRBV28 with TRBJ1-4, with no clear D. Trimming shortened V by 6 bases and J by 5 bases, and 10 bases separated the two germline ends. This CDR3 comprises 13 residues. Germline V gives CDR1 MDHEN, CDR2 SYDVKM. CDR3 nucleotide sequence: TGTGCCAGCAGCCGGAGACCAAATGAAAAACTGTTTTTT. Its protein is CASSRRPNEKLFF.

V gene TRBV7-9 combines with J gene TRBJ1-1, with TRBD1 as a possible D gene (5 bases). With 3 bases removed from V and 0 bases from J, the gap between germline ends came to 11 bases. Looked up from germline, CDR1 is SEHNR and CDR2 is FQNEAQ (reference sequence). The CDR3 has 15 residues. This chain's CDR3 is CASSFETALNTEAFF. CDR3 coding DNA: TGTGCCAGCAGCTTCGAGACAGCTCTGAACACTGAAGCTTTCTTT.

CDR3 coding DNA: TGTGCCAGCAGCGTACTAGCGGGACTACGTGAGCAGTTCTTC. Translating it yields CASSVLAGLREQFF. The chain recombines TRBV9 with TRBJ2-1; TRBD2 aligns across 9 bases. The V and J ends lost 1 base and 9 bases, in that order; junction bases with no gene match: 5. This CDR3 comprises 14 residues. Germline lookup yields CDR1 SGDLS and CDR2 YYNGEE.

This chain joins TRBV27 and TRBJ1-1, with a weak D call TRBD1 (5 bases). Germline V gene sequence: CDR1 MNHEY, CDR2 SMNVEV (reference sequence). V dropped 8 bases and J dropped 4 bases, with 17 bases sitting between them. The CDR3 loop spans 14 amino acids. CDR3 DNA: TGTGCCAGCGGTACCGTCGACAGTCTCACTGAAGCTTTCTTT. It specifies CASGTVDSLTEAFF.